The rows below give T cell receptor beta chains drawn from one sample of a study of preoperative IRX-2 immunotherapy in early breast cancer. Here immunoSEQ multiplex PCR was the method, and the copy in TCRdb shows in-frame clones only, minus some. The sample carries more than 30,000 clones, over 85% recorded once. This specimen was tumor tissue, taken after IRX-2 immunotherapy. The receptors derive from a human donor with breast cancer. Both conserved end residues are part of each CDR3. Each record gives: D gene, CDR3 length, clone size, V gene, J gene, CDR3 protein, CDR3 DNA. D genes are given only for firm matches. Only part of the rows carry a size: once, few, many, or a class if the clone is expanded.

.	15	.	TRBV15	TRBJ1-2	CATSREDTPPYGYTF	TGTGCCACCAGCAGAGAAGACACTCCCCCCTATGGCTACACCTTC
.	15	.	TRBV6-8	TRBJ2-1	CASIMGAVRRNEQFF	TGTGCCAGCATTATGGGGGCGGTTCGGCGGAATGAGCAGTTCTTC
.	14	.	TRBV18	TRBJ1-2	CASSPSGDNYGYTF	TGTGCCAGCTCACCCTCGGGGGATAACTATGGCTACACCTTC
.	15	.	TRBV29-1	TRBJ1-1	CSVTPLRDLNTEAFF	TGCAGCGTGACCCCCCTTCGGGACCTGAACACTGAAGCTTTCTTT
TRBD1	18	.	TRBV28	TRBJ1-2	CASSPRRIKTGGGYGYTF	TGTGCCAGCAGTCCCCGCCGGATCAAGACAGGGGGAGGCTATGGCTACACCTTC
.	14	.	TRBV7-5	TRBJ2-5	CASSNYARQETQYF	TGTGCCAGCAGCAATTATGCCAGACAAGAGACCCAGTACTTC
.	13	.	TRBV10-3	TRBJ1-1	CAISEFTGKEAFF	TGTGCCATCAGTGAGTTTACTGGAAAAGAAGCTTTCTTT
.	15	.	TRBV28	TRBJ1-2	CASRTDRLSNYGYTF	TGTGCCAGCAGGACCGACAGACTTTCTAACTATGGCTACACCTTC
TRBD1	14	.	TRBV6-8	TRBJ1-2	CASSRSTGSYGYTF	TGTGCCAGCAGCCGATCGACAGGGTCCTATGGCTACACCTTC
.	16	.	TRBV1	TRBJ2-7	CASSQEMLAGAYEQYF	TGCGCCAGCAGCCAAGAGATGCTAGCGGGAGCCTACGAGCAGTACTTC
TRBD1	14	.	TRBV29-1	TRBJ2-3	CSATGGGGTDTQYF	TGCAGCGCCACAGGGGGCGGAGGAACAGATACGCAGTATTTT
TRBD1	14	.	TRBV18	TRBJ1-1	CASSPPPTGQEAFF	TGTGCCAGCTCACCACCTCCCACGGGACAGGAAGCTTTCTTT
.	15	.	TRBV6-8	TRBJ1-6	CAISPTESYNSPLHF	TGTGCCATCAGTCCTACAGAATCCTATAATTCACCCCTCCACTTT
TRBD2	17	once	TRBV7-4	TRBJ2-3	CASSYAPPSGGEDTQYF	TGTGCCAGCAGCTACGCCCCCCCTAGCGGGGGAGAAGATACGCAGTATTTT
TRBD2	16	.	TRBV11-3	TRBJ2-3	CASSTRLAGVTDTQYF	TGTGCCAGCAGCACCCGACTAGCGGGGGTTACAGATACGCAGTATTTT
.	15	.	TRBV6-8	TRBJ2-1	CASSFPRTSHNEQFF	TGTGCCAGCAGTTTCCCTCGGACGAGTCACAATGAGCAGTTCTTC
.	15	.	TRBV28	TRBJ1-5	CASSSPDLSNQPQHF	TGTGCCAGCAGTTCCCCGGACCTTAGCAATCAGCCCCAGCATTTT
TRBD1	17	.	TRBV6-8	TRBJ2-2	CASSYSGQGARTGELFF	TGTGCCAGCAGTTACTCCGGACAGGGGGCGCGTACCGGGGAGCTGTTTTTT
TRBD2	14	.	TRBV19	TRBJ2-3	CASSSGGGTDTQYF	TGTGCCAGTAGTTCGGGGGGGGGTACAGATACGCAGTATTTT